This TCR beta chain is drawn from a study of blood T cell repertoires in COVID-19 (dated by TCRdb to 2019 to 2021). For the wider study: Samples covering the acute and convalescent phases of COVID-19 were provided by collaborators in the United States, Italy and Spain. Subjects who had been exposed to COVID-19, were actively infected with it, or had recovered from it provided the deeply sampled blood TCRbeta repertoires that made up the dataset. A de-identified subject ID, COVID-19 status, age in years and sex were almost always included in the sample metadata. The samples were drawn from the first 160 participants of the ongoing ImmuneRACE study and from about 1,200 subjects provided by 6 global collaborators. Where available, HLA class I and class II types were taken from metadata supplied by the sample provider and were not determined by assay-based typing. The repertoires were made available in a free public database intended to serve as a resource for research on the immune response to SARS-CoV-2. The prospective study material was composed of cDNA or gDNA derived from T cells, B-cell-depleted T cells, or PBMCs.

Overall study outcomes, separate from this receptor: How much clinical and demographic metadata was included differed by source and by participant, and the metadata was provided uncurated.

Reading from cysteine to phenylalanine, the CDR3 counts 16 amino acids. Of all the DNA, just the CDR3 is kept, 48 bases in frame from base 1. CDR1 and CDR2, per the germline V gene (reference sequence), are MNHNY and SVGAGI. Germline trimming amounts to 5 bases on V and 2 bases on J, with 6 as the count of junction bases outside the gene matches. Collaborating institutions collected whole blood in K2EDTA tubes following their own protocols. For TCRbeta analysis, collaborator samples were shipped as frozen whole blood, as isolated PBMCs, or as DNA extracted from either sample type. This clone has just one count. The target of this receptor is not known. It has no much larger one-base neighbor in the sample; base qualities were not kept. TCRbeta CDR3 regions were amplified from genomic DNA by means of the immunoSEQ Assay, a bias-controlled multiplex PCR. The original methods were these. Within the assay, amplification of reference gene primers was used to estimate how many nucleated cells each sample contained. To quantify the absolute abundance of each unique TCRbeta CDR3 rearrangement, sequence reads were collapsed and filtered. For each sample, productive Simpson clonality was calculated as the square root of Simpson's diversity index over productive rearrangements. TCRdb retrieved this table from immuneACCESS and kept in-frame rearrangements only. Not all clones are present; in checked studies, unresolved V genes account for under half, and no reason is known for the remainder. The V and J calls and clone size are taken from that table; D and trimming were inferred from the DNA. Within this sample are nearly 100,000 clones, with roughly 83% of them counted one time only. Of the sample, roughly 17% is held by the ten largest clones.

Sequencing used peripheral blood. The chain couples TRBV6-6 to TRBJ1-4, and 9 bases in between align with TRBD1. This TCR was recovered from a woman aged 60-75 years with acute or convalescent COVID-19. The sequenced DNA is TGTGCCAGCAGTCGACAGGGGGAGAATACTAATGAAAAACTGTTTTTT. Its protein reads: CASSRQGENTNEKLFF.